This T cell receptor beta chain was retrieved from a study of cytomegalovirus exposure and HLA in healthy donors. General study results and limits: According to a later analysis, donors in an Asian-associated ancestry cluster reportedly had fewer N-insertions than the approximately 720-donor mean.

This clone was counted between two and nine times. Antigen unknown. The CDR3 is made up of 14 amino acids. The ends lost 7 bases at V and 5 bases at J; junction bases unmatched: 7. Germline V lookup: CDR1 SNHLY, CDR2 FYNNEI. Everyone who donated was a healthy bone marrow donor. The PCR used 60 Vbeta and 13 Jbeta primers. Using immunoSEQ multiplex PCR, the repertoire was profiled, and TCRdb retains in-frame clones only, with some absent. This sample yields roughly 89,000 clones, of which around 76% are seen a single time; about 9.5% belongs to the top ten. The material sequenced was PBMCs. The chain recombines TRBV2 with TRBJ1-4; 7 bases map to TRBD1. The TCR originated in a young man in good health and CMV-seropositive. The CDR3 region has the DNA TGTGCCAGCACCAGACAGGGTGTAAATGAAAAACTGTTTTTT. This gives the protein CASTRQGVNEKLFF.